This TCR beta chain was identified during a study of identical twins. TCRdb reprocessed the 5' RACE reads with MiXCR, giving one entry per CDR3 protein. Of around 480,000 distinct CDR3 sequences listed, about 14% are singletons. Germline V CDR1 and CDR2: SEHNR, FQNEAQ (reference sequence). V lost 2 bases and J lost 5, with 10 bases in between. This CDR3 has 15 residues. The same data also went into a second study, on yellow fever vaccine responses in identical twins.

The rearrangement joins TRBV7-9 to TRBJ1-6, with D perhaps TRBD1 (6 bases). The origin of this receptor is a woman aged 18-29 years in good health. Sequenced material: CD4+ T cells sorted from blood. Here the CDR3 DNA reads TGTGCCAGCAGCTTACTTGCAGGGGATAATTCACCCCTCCACTTT. This gives the protein CASSLLAGDNSPLHF.